This TCR beta chain was retrieved from a study of blood T cell repertoires in COVID-19. TCRdb's copy holds only in-frame clones and misses some; the assay was immunoSEQ multiplex PCR. The table includes 300,000 to 400,000 clones, 70% to 90% detected once. Germline V gene sequence: CDR1 MNHEY, CDR2 SVGAGI. Trimming cost V 2 bases and J 3 bases; bases outside gene matches: 6. CDR3 size: 15 residues. The J gene is TRBJ2-7, the V gene TRBV6-5; 8 bases are shared with TRBD1. The sequencing sample was made of PBMCs or T cells enriched from blood (not recorded which). This TCR was recovered from a woman aged 25 to 39 with acute COVID-19. The CDR3 loop is CASSYVHRGNYEQYF. The CDR3 DNA is TGTGCCAGCAGTTACGTGCACAGGGGGAACTACGAGCAGTACTTC.